The rows below give T cell receptor beta chains drawn from one sample of a study of cytomegalovirus exposure and HLA in healthy donors. Only in-frame clones appear in the TCRdb table, and some are missing; sequencing was by immunoSEQ multiplex PCR. There are under 150,000 clones in the sample; 79% occur only once, and about 6.7% lies in the top ten. Sequenced sample: PBMCs. These receptors were collected from a woman in her forties in good health and CMV-seropositive. CDR3s include the opening cysteine and the closing phenylalanine or tryptophan. Each record gives: D gene, J gene, clone size, V gene, CDR3 DNA, CDR3 protein. D genes are given only for firm matches. Size values are once, few and many counts, or a class for expanded clones, and some rows have none.

d_call: TRBD2; j_call: TRBJ2-5; clone_size: once; v_call: TRBV5-1; cdr3_nt: TGCGCCAGCAGCCCGGACGGGGGGGCCGGGGAGACCCAGTACTTC; cdr3_aa: CASSPDGGAGETQYF
d_call: .; j_call: TRBJ1-6; clone_size: .; v_call: TRBV2; cdr3_nt: TGTGCCAGCAGGGGGGGGCAGGGGATTTCACCCCTCCACTTT; cdr3_aa: CASRGGQGISPLHF
d_call: TRBD1; j_call: TRBJ2-2; clone_size: .; v_call: TRBV18; cdr3_nt: TGTGCCAGCTCACGCGGACAGGGGGTAAACACCGGGGAGCTGTTTTTT; cdr3_aa: CASSRGQGVNTGELFF
d_call: .; j_call: TRBJ2-3; clone_size: .; v_call: TRBV6-5; cdr3_nt: TGTGCCAGCAGGTATCTCAGCGGGAGCACAGATACGCAGTATTTT; cdr3_aa: CASRYLSGSTDTQYF
d_call: .; j_call: TRBJ2-1; clone_size: .; v_call: TRBV5-1; cdr3_nt: TGCGCCAGCAGCTTGGCCGGGAGACAGGGACCTTACAATGAGCAGTTCTTC; cdr3_aa: CASSLAGRQGPYNEQFF
d_call: .; j_call: TRBJ1-5; clone_size: .; v_call: TRBV2; cdr3_nt: TGTGCCAGCAGTGATATGTATCAGCCCCAGCATTTT; cdr3_aa: CASSDMYQPQHF
d_call: .; j_call: TRBJ1-2; clone_size: .; v_call: TRBV6-1; cdr3_nt: TGTGCCAGCAGTGAAGCGCTTCAGGCCAACTATGGCTACACCTTC; cdr3_aa: CASSEALQANYGYTF
d_call: TRBD1; j_call: TRBJ1-4; clone_size: .; v_call: TRBV4-1; cdr3_nt: TGCGCCAGCAGCCAATCCCGGGACAGGGGTATTAGAACTAATGAAAAACTGTTTTTT; cdr3_aa: CASSQSRDRGIRTNEKLFF
d_call: TRBD2; j_call: TRBJ2-7; clone_size: .; v_call: TRBV6-5; cdr3_nt: TGTGCCAGCAGCCAACTAGCGGGGGGGGGCGAGCAGTACTTC; cdr3_aa: CASSQLAGGGEQYF
d_call: .; j_call: TRBJ1-5; clone_size: .; v_call: TRBV7-2; cdr3_nt: TGTGCCAGCAGTTTCGGACAGAGCCAGCCCCAGCATTTT; cdr3_aa: CASSFGQSQPQHF
d_call: .; j_call: TRBJ1-5; clone_size: .; v_call: TRBV2; cdr3_nt: TGTGCCAGCAGCGCTCTCCTTGGGGGGGGCGGTCAGCCCCAGCATTTT; cdr3_aa: CASSALLGGGGQPQHF
d_call: TRBD2; j_call: TRBJ2-3; clone_size: once; v_call: TRBV4-2; cdr3_nt: TGTGCCAGCAGCCAAGATAGCGGGGGGGCCTATACGCAGTATTTT; cdr3_aa: CASSQDSGGAYTQYF
d_call: TRBD1; j_call: TRBJ1-2; clone_size: .; v_call: TRBV29-1; cdr3_nt: TGCAGCGGGGGACAGGTCGGTCGCGATGGCTACACCTTC; cdr3_aa: CSGGQVGRDGYTF
d_call: .; j_call: TRBJ2-1; clone_size: .; v_call: TRBV5-1; cdr3_nt: TGCGCCAGCAGCTGGATGGACTTCCGGCCTGAGCAGTTCTTC; cdr3_aa: CASSWMDFRPEQFF
d_call: .; j_call: TRBJ2-7; clone_size: .; v_call: TRBV2; cdr3_nt: TGTGCCAGCCGGGGTAGCTACGAGCAGTACTTC; cdr3_aa: CASRGSYEQYF
d_call: .; j_call: TRBJ1-1; clone_size: .; v_call: TRBV7-9; cdr3_nt: TGTGCCAGCAGCTTTTCTGGGCCTACTGAAGCTTTCTTT; cdr3_aa: CASSFSGPTEAFF
d_call: TRBD1; j_call: TRBJ1-3; clone_size: .; v_call: TRBV6-1; cdr3_nt: TGTGCCAGCAGTGGACAGGGGGCTGGGGGAAACACCATATATTTT; cdr3_aa: CASSGQGAGGNTIYF
d_call: TRBD2; j_call: TRBJ2-3; clone_size: .; v_call: TRBV9; cdr3_nt: TGTGCCAGCAGCACTAGCGGGGACAGCACAGATACGCAGTATTTT; cdr3_aa: CASSTSGDSTDTQYF
d_call: TRBD1; j_call: TRBJ2-5; clone_size: few; v_call: TRBV28; cdr3_nt: TGTGCCAGCTCAGACAGGGGCAGGAAAGAGACCCAGTACTTC; cdr3_aa: CASSDRGRKETQYF
d_call: .; j_call: TRBJ1-1; clone_size: .; v_call: TRBV5-4; cdr3_nt: TGTGCCAGCAGCTCACAGGGCCTTGCTGACGCTTTCTTT; cdr3_aa: CASSSQGLADAFF
d_call: TRBD1; j_call: TRBJ1-1; clone_size: .; v_call: TRBV25-1; cdr3_nt: TGTGCCAGCAGTCCCGGGACAGGTTTTTTTGAAGCTTTCTTT; cdr3_aa: CASSPGTGFFEAFF
d_call: TRBD2; j_call: TRBJ2-5; clone_size: .; v_call: TRBV19; cdr3_nt: TGTGCCAGTAGTAGCGGGGGGGTCTTTTTGGAGACCCAGTACTTC; cdr3_aa: CASSSGGVFLETQYF
d_call: .; j_call: TRBJ1-1; clone_size: few; v_call: TRBV6-5; cdr3_nt: TGTGCCAGCAGTTACTCGTCGGGGTTTGAAGCTTTCTTT; cdr3_aa: CASSYSSGFEAFF
d_call: .; j_call: TRBJ2-1; clone_size: .; v_call: TRBV9; cdr3_nt: TGTGCCAGCAGCCCCCACCTCCAGGGATATGAGCAGTTCTTC; cdr3_aa: CASSPHLQGYEQFF
d_call: .; j_call: TRBJ1-6; clone_size: .; v_call: TRBV5-1; cdr3_nt: TGCGCCAGCAGCTTGGGAGGGACTACAGGAGGTAATTCACCCCTCCACTTT; cdr3_aa: CASSLGGTTGGNSPLHF
d_call: .; j_call: TRBJ1-1; clone_size: .; v_call: TRBV2; cdr3_nt: TGTGCCAGCAGAGACCTGGCAGGGATAGGGGCTGAAGCTTTCTTT; cdr3_aa: CASRDLAGIGAEAFF
d_call: .; j_call: TRBJ2-1; clone_size: .; v_call: TRBV13; cdr3_nt: TGTGCCAGCAGCTTAGGGGACTCAGGATACAATGAGCAGTTCTTC; cdr3_aa: CASSLGDSGYNEQFF
d_call: TRBD2; j_call: TRBJ2-3; clone_size: .; v_call: TRBV4-2; cdr3_nt: TGTGCCAGCAGCCAAGATCTAGCGGGGGGCACAGATACGCAGTATTTT; cdr3_aa: CASSQDLAGGTDTQYF
d_call: TRBD2; j_call: TRBJ2-3; clone_size: .; v_call: TRBV7-9; cdr3_nt: TGTGCCAGCAGCTTAAGTATGGCGGGGGGGCCAGATACGCAGTATTTT; cdr3_aa: CASSLSMAGGPDTQYF
d_call: TRBD2; j_call: TRBJ2-7; clone_size: once; v_call: TRBV28; cdr3_nt: TGTGCCAGCAGCACGTCTAGCGGGGGTTACGAGCAGTACTTC; cdr3_aa: CASSTSSGGYEQYF
d_call: .; j_call: TRBJ2-2; clone_size: .; v_call: TRBV5-4; cdr3_nt: TGTGCCAGCAGCCCCTTTTGGAACACCGGGGAGCTGTTTTTT; cdr3_aa: CASSPFWNTGELFF
d_call: TRBD1; j_call: TRBJ1-5; clone_size: .; v_call: TRBV7-2; cdr3_nt: TGTGCCAGCAGTCGGGACAGGGGAAACAATCAGCCCCAGCATTTT; cdr3_aa: CASSRDRGNNQPQHF
d_call: TRBD1; j_call: TRBJ2-2; clone_size: .; v_call: TRBV6-6; cdr3_nt: TGTGCCAGCAGCCAAGGACAGGGAGGAGCCGGGGAGCTGTTTTTT; cdr3_aa: CASSQGQGGAGELFF
d_call: TRBD1; j_call: TRBJ1-2; clone_size: .; v_call: TRBV2; cdr3_nt: TGTGCCATTCCAACCGACCGGGACAGTGGTACCAATGGCTACACCTTC; cdr3_aa: CAIPTDRDSGTNGYTF
d_call: TRBD2; j_call: TRBJ2-7; clone_size: .; v_call: TRBV18; cdr3_nt: TGTGCCAGCTCGCCCGGGACTAGCGGGGGGGCGCGTTACGAGCAGTACTTC; cdr3_aa: CASSPGTSGGARYEQYF
d_call: TRBD1; j_call: TRBJ1-1; clone_size: .; v_call: TRBV5-1; cdr3_nt: TGCGCCAGCAGCTTGGGGACAGGGAGAGTGGTTGAAGCTTTCTTT; cdr3_aa: CASSLGTGRVVEAFF